The subject of this entry is one T cell receptor beta chain. The target antigen is unknown. This record belongs to a study of cytomegalovirus exposure and HLA in healthy donors. Only in-frame clones appear in the TCRdb table, and some are missing; sequencing was by immunoSEQ multiplex PCR. The sample records under 300,000 clones, 80% to 90% being singletons. Germline trimming cut 5 bases from V and 5 bases from J; bases unmatched to any gene: 4. The CDR3 has 13 amino acids. The germline CDR1 and CDR2 sequences are SGHTA and FQGNSA. Whole-study results and caveats: The CMV antigen specificity of three CMV-associated chains was confirmed through in vitro analysis.

The specimen sequenced was PBMCs. V gene TRBV7-2 combines with J gene TRBJ2-3, with TRBD2 matching 7 bases. The source of this sequence is a woman aged 18-29 years in good health and CMV-seronegative. The CDR3 DNA is TGTGCCAGCAGCGTAGGGAGGGGAGATACGCAGTATTTT. The encoded protein is CASSVGRGDTQYF.